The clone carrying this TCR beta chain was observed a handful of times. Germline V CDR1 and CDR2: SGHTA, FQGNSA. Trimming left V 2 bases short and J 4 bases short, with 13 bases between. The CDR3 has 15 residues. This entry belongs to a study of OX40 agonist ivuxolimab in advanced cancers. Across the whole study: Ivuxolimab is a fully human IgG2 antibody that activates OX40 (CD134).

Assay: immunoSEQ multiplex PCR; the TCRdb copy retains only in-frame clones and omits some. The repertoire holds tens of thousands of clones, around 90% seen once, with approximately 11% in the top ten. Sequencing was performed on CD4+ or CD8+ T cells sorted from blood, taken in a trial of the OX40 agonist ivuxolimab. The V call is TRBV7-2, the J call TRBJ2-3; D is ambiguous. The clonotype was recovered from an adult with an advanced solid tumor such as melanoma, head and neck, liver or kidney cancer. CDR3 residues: CASSLNISPSDTQYF. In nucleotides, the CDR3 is TGTGCCAGCAGCTTAAATATTAGCCCATCAGATACGCAGTATTTT.